The 28 T cell receptor beta chains listed next were all sequenced from one sample in a study of cytomegalovirus exposure and HLA in healthy donors. With 60 Vbeta and 13 Jbeta primers, the PCR was carried out. TCRdb's copy holds only in-frame clones and misses some; the assay was immunoSEQ multiplex PCR. The repertoire holds about 180,000 clones, with 84% as singletons. The sequenced sample consisted of PBMCs. The receptors here all came from a man aged 30 to 39 in good health and CMV-seronegative.

Only a few counts were recorded for this clone. This chain joins TRBV2 and TRBJ2-5, with no clear D. Germline CDR1 is SNHLY and CDR2 is FYNNEI. V was trimmed by 4 bases and J by 2 bases, leaving 5 bases between them. The CDR3 consists of 12 residues. The CDR3, as DNA: TGTGCCAGCAGTGTGAGGCAAGAGACCCAGTACTTC. As protein: CASSVRQETQYF.

This chain uses TRBV10-3 with TRBJ1-5, with TRBD1 matching 7 bases. J was trimmed by 2 bases and V by 2 bases; bases with no gene match: 3. Germline CDR1 and CDR2: ENHRY and SYGVKD. This CDR3 has 15 amino acids. CDR3 loop: CAISEGQGGNQPQHF. The CDR3 DNA sequence: TGTGCCATCAGTGAGGGTCAGGGGGGCAATCAGCCCCAGCATTTT.

The chain combines TRBV10-3 with TRBJ2-5; tentatively, D is TRBD2 (6 bases). This CDR3 comprises 13 residues. The germline CDR1 and CDR2 sequences are ENHRY and SYGVKD. V was trimmed by 7 bases and J by 5 bases, leaving 14 bases between them. DNA of the CDR3: TGTGCCATCACGCCCGGACTACGGGAGACCCAGTACTTC. Residues: CAITPGLRETQYF.

This clone has only one observation. This rearrangement joins TRBV4-1 to TRBJ2-1, with TRBD2 matching over 9 bases. The V segment lost 3 bases and the J segment 3 bases; nucleotides outside the gene matches: 6. CDR1 and CDR2 (germline): MGHRA, YSYEKL. The CDR3 runs to 16 residues. The CDR3 bases are TGCGCCAGCAGCCAGATGCCTAGCGGGATCTACAATGAGCAGTTCTTC. Its translation is CASSQMPSGIYNEQFF.

J is TRBJ2-3 and V is TRBV5-6, with TRBD2 as a possible D gene (7 bases). Trimming stripped 0 bases from V and 2 bases from J, with 13 bases between. The CDR3 is 16 residues long. Germline lookup yields CDR1 SGHDT and CDR2 YYEEEE. This chain's CDR3 is CASSLEGGVVTDTQYF. The DNA for the CDR3 is TGTGCCAGCAGCTTGGAGGGGGGGGTGGTCACAGATACGCAGTATTTT.

The CDR3 sequence: CASSQEVGGSYNEQFF. CDR3 coding DNA: TGCGCCAGCAGCCAAGAGGTTGGAGGTTCCTACAATGAGCAGTTCTTC. The chain employs TRBV4-3 and TRBJ2-1; tentative D call: TRBD2 (5 bases). The V gene's germline CDR1 is LGHNA and CDR2 YSLEER. Trimming removed 0 bases at V and 1 base at J, with 10 bases between. This CDR3 spans 16 amino acids.

The V gene is TRBV27, the J gene TRBJ2-7; D may be TRBD1 (7 bases). CDR3 length: 16 residues. V was pared by 6 bases and J by 4 bases, with 22 bases between. The V gene's germline CDR1 is MNHEY and CDR2 SMNVEV (reference sequence). The CDR3 region is CASSPGRGQLVYEQYF. Here the CDR3 DNA reads TGTGCCAGCAGCCCTGGGCGGGGACAGTTAGTATACGAGCAGTACTTC.

The CDR3 sequence is CAISQQGQMGYEQYF. The CDR3 region has the DNA TGTGCCATCAGCCAGCAGGGGCAAATGGGCTACGAGCAGTACTTC. The V gene is TRBV10-3, the J gene TRBJ2-7; possible D gene TRBD1, 6 bases. Germline V lookup: CDR1 ENHRY, CDR2 SYGVKD. This CDR3 has 15 residues. The ends were cut back, 6 bases at V and 3 bases at J, with 18 bases in the middle.

The chain employs TRBV7-9 and TRBJ2-1, with no clear D. CDR3 length: 12 residues. In germline, CDR1 is SEHNR, CDR2 FQNEAQ (reference sequence). The V gene lost 3 bases and the J gene lost 6 bases, with 6 bases spanning the gap. The CDR3 is CASSLTFNEQFF. The DNA of the CDR3 is TGTGCCAGCAGCTTGACTTTCAATGAGCAGTTCTTC.

This sequence joins TRBV19 and TRBJ1-1; D ambiguous. CDR3 length equals 12 residues. With 1 base removed from V and 6 bases from J, the gap between germline ends came to 6 bases. Germline V gene lookup returns CDR1 LNHDA and CDR2 SQIVND (reference sequence). CDR3 region: CASSIAQAEAFF. CDR3 DNA: TGTGCCAGTAGTATAGCCCAGGCTGAAGCTTTCTTT.

The gene calls are TRBV28 and TRBJ2-3, with TRBD2 as a possible D gene (5 bases). The V end was cut by 8 bases, the J end by 3 bases, with 12 bases between. The CDR3 has 13 amino acids. Germline V gene sequence: CDR1 MDHEN, CDR2 SYDVKM. In nucleotides, the CDR3 is TGTGCCAGCGGCTCGCTAGCTACAGATACGCAGTATTTT. Translated: CASGSLATDTQYF.

The chain joins TRBV19 to TRBJ2-7; tentatively, D is TRBD2 (7 bases). V was trimmed by 10 bases and J by 4 bases, leaving 23 bases between them. The CDR3 extends over 15 amino acids. Germline V gene lookup returns CDR1 LNHDA and CDR2 SQIVND (reference sequence). CDR3 sequence: CAKSGGEGGFYEQYF. DNA of the CDR3: TGTGCCAAATCTGGGGGGGAAGGGGGGTTTTACGAGCAGTACTTC.

The chain links TRBV30 to TRBJ1-1, with 8 bases matching TRBD1. Per the germline V gene, CDR1 is GTSNPN and CDR2 is SVGIG (reference sequence). Trimming took 4 bases from V and 7 from J; bases not matched to a gene: 8. This CDR3 has 13 amino acids. The CDR3 reads CAWTGGRGFEAFF. In DNA form, the CDR3 reads TGTGCCTGGACAGGGGGCAGGGGGTTTGAAGCTTTCTTT.

The rearrangement uses TRBV5-6 and TRBJ1-5; no clear D gene. This CDR3 comprises 14 residues. V was shortened by 0 bases and J by 1 base, with 5 bases between the two germline ends. Germline-derived CDR1 and CDR2 are SGHDT and YYEEEE. CDR3 amino acids: CASSLGGSNQPQHF. CDR3 nucleotides: TGTGCCAGCAGCTTGGGAGGGAGCAATCAGCCCCAGCATTTT.

This chain joins TRBV7-2 and TRBJ2-1, with 11 nucleotides matching TRBD2. V trimming: 3 bases; J trimming: 2 bases; junction bases outside the gene matches: 0. The length of the CDR3 is 15 residues. Germline-derived CDR1 and CDR2 are SGHTA and FQGNSA. The DNA for the CDR3 is TGTGCCAGCAGCTTGACTAGCGGGGCCTACAATGAGCAGTTCTTC. Protein sequence: CASSLTSGAYNEQFF.

This chain connects TRBV10-3 to TRBJ2-2; D is uncertain. V gave up 3 bases and J gave up 3 bases, with 11 bases separating them. This CDR3 has 15 residues. Germline loops: CDR1 ENHRY, CDR2 SYGVKD. CDR3 sequence reads: CAISEKQVDTGELFF. The CDR3 DNA follows: TGTGCCATCAGTGAAAAGCAAGTTGACACCGGGGAGCTGTTTTTT.

The rearrangement links TRBV7-9 to TRBJ1-2; 8 nucleotides match TRBD1. Per germline, CDR1 SEHNR and CDR2 FQNEAQ (reference sequence). This CDR3 is built from 15 residues. V shed 6 bases and J 3 bases; nucleotides not matched to a gene: 9. This CDR3 is CASRLDRGVDYGYTF. CDR3 in DNA: TGTGCCAGCAGACTAGACAGGGGAGTTGACTATGGCTACACCTTC.

This chain connects TRBV6-5 to TRBJ1-2, with 10 bases matching TRBD1. The CDR3 contains 13 residues. V shed 7 bases and J 6 bases; nucleotides not matched to a gene: 5. Germline lookup yields CDR1 MNHEY and CDR2 SVGAGI. CDR3 bases: TGTGCCAGCACCATTGACAGGGGGCATGGCTACACCTTC. Protein: CASTIDRGHGYTF.

The chain links TRBV4-2 to TRBJ2-1, with no clear D. Germline V gene data show CDR1 as LGHNA and CDR2 as YNFKEQ. The CDR3 consists of 13 residues. Trimming took 1 base from V and 8 from J, leaving 9 bases between them. This CDR3 is CASSQARSHEQFF. Here the CDR3 DNA reads TGTGCCAGCAGCCAAGCACGGTCCCATGAGCAGTTCTTC.

This chain joins TRBV7-9 and TRBJ2-2; weak D call: TRBD2 (6 bases). The CDR3 loop spans 15 amino acids. Germline CDR1 and CDR2: SEHNR and FQNEAQ (reference sequence). Deletions cut 4 bases from V and 2 bases from J, with 11 bases between. CDR3 protein: CASSWRTTNTGELFF. DNA for the CDR3: TGTGCCAGCAGCTGGAGGACTACCAACACCGGGGAGCTGTTTTTT.

The sample holds a few counts of this clone. The chain couples TRBV13 to TRBJ2-1, with TRBD1 identical over 8 bases. The V segment lost 7 bases and the J segment 4 bases; nucleotides outside the gene matches: 12. CDR1 and CDR2 (germline): PRHDT, FYEKMQ (reference sequence). The CDR3 sequence is 16 residues long. CDR3 coding DNA: TGTGCCAGCATGACAGGGGCCTCGTTTGTTTACAATGAGCAGTTCTTC. Translated, it gives CASMTGASFVYNEQFF. Combining the CDR3 with reference TRBV13 and TRBJ2-1 gives the whole variable domain AAGVIQSPRHLIKEKRETATLKCYPIPRHDTVYWYQQGPGQDPQFLISFYEKMQSDKGSIPDRFSAQQFSDYHSELNMSSLELGDSALYFCASMTGASFVYNEQFFGPGTRLTVL.

The CDR3 loop reads CASSSTQGWSTEAFF. The DNA of the CDR3 is TGTGCCAGCAGCTCGACACAGGGTTGGAGCACTGAAGCTTTCTTT. V usage is TRBV6-6 and J usage is TRBJ1-1; a weak D match, TRBD1 (6 bases). Trimming took off 6 bases at V and 4 bases at J, with 18 bases between the two ends. The CDR3 contains 15 residues. Germline CDR1 is MNHNY and CDR2 is SVGAGI (reference sequence).

The gene calls are TRBV4-2 and TRBJ2-1; 14 positions agree with TRBD2. This CDR3 has 18 residues. V was pared by 2 bases and J by 10 bases, with 13 bases of the junction left unmatched. Germline CDR1 LGHNA, CDR2 YNFKEQ. The CDR3: CASSQPRLAGGPLIEQFF. DNA of the CDR3: TGTGCCAGCAGCCAACCCAGACTAGCGGGGGGGCCGCTGATAGAGCAGTTCTTC.

This chain uses TRBV6-4 with TRBJ2-1, with 10 nucleotides matching TRBD1. Germline V gene data show CDR1 as MRHNA and CDR2 as SNTAGT. The CDR3 is made up of 20 amino acids. V was clipped by 3 bases and J by 5 bases; unmatched bases: 19. CDR3 sequence reads: CASSDQGNVTGGLPHNEQFF. The CDR3 region has the DNA TGTGCCAGCAGTGATCAGGGTAATGTGACAGGGGGCCTTCCCCACAATGAGCAGTTCTTC.

This clone was detected only once. This sample also contains other DNA sequences that code for the same CDR3. The V gene is TRBV7-8, the J gene TRBJ1-4, with D tentatively TRBD1 (5 bases). The V gene's germline CDR1 is SGHVS and CDR2 FQNEAQ. The CDR3 totals 15 residues. V lost 3 bases to trimming and J lost 1 base, with 9 bases between them. CDR3 protein: CASSFDSGTNEKLFF. CDR3 bases: TGTGCCAGCAGCTTCGACAGTGGAACTAATGAAAAACTGTTTTTT. The whole variable domain, filled in from reference TRBV7-8 and TRBJ1-4, reads GAGVSQSPRYKVAKRGQDVALRCDPISGHVSLFWYQQALGQGPEFLTYFQNEAQLDKSGLPSDRFFAERPEGSVSTLKIQRTQQEDSAVYLCASSFDSGTNEKLFFGSGTQLSVL.

V and J are TRBV5-1 and TRBJ2-2; tentatively, D is TRBD2 (6 bases). This CDR3 spans 14 amino acids. Per germline, CDR1 SGHRS and CDR2 YFSETQ. The V end was cut by 0 bases, the J end by 4 bases, with 7 bases between. CDR3 loop: CASSLDGGTGELFF. CDR3 bases: TGCGCCAGCAGCTTGGACGGGGGCACCGGGGAGCTGTTTTTT.

This chain connects TRBV4-2 to TRBJ2-6; 8 bases align to TRBD1. This CDR3 has 20 residues. Germline V lookup: CDR1 LGHNA, CDR2 YNFKEQ. Germline trimming cut 1 base from V and 2 bases from J; bases unmatched to any gene: 13. The CDR3 sequence is CASSQGGSGPGGAGANVLTF. The CDR3 nucleotides read TGTGCCAGCAGCCAAGGCGGTTCGGGGCCAGGGGGCGCTGGGGCCAACGTCCTGACTTTC.

This clone has a handful of counts. The chain joins TRBV7-2 to TRBJ2-7, with 8 bases matching TRBD1. The CDR3 totals 14 residues. The V gene's germline CDR1 is SGHTA and CDR2 FQGNSA. J lost 3 bases, V lost 5 bases, and 6 bases had no gene match. The CDR3 sequence: CASSETGVRYEQYF. The CDR3 DNA is TGTGCCAGCAGCGAGACAGGGGTCCGCTACGAGCAGTACTTC.